These T cell receptor beta chains were read from a single sample in a study of blood T cell repertoires in COVID-19. TCRdb's table, derived via immunoSEQ multiplex PCR, lists solely in-frame clones and lacks some. The sample yields about 49,000 clones, around 85% seen once. Sequenced sample: peripheral blood. The receptors stem from a human donor in a cohort sampled during active COVID-19. Each CDR3 is given with its conserved first and last residue. Fields, in order: D gene, V gene, clone size, J gene, CDR3 DNA, CDR3 protein. D genes are given only for firm matches. Some rows mark clone size as missing; the rest say once, few, many or name a class of expanded clone.

TRBD1	TRBV5-1	NA	TRBJ2-7	TGCGCCAGCAGGGGATCGGACAGGGGGCACGGCGAGCAGTACTTC	CASRGSDRGHGEQYF
TRBD1	TRBV6-5	NA	TRBJ1-2	TGTGCCAGCACCTTGAGTCGTCAGGGGGGTGGCTACACCTTC	CASTLSRQGGGYTF
TRBD1	TRBV19	NA	TRBJ1-2	TGTGCCAGTAGCACAGGGGGCGGCTACACCTTC	CASSTGGGYTF
TRBD1	TRBV4-3	few	TRBJ1-1	TGCGCCAGCAGCCATCTACAGGGGGCTAACACTGAAGCTTTCTTT	CASSHLQGANTEAFF
NA	TRBV28	NA	TRBJ1-4	TGTGCCAGCAGTTTATTGGGGGGAAATGAAAAACTGTTTTTT	CASSLLGGNEKLFF
NA	TRBV19	NA	TRBJ1-1	TGTGCCAGTACTTATATATGGCAGGGGACCCAGAACACTGAAGCTTTCTTT	CASTYIWQGTQNTEAFF
NA	TRBV4-1	NA	TRBJ1-2	TGCGCCAGCAGCCCCAGGGCAGGGGAGGGCTACACCTTC	CASSPRAGEGYTF
TRBD1	TRBV6-1	NA	TRBJ2-7	TGTGCCAGCAGTGAAGGGACAGGCGCTCTCTACGAGCAGTACTTC	CASSEGTGALYEQYF
TRBD2	TRBV28	once	TRBJ2-1	TGTGCCAGCAGTTTTACTAGCGGTTCCTACAATGAGCAGTTCTTC	CASSFTSGSYNEQFF
TRBD1	TRBV5-1	NA	TRBJ2-2	TGCGCCAGCGGCCAAGGGACAGGGGGCTTTTCCGGGGAGCTGTTTTTT	CASGQGTGGFSGELFF
TRBD2	TRBV15	NA	TRBJ2-7	TGTGCCACCGAAGGACTAGGGACGGCGCAGTACTTC	CATEGLGTAQYF
TRBD2	TRBV2	few	TRBJ2-3	TGTGCCAGCAGTGAGGGACTAGCGGGAGCAACAGATACGCAGTATTTT	CASSEGLAGATDTQYF
NA	TRBV12-5	NA	TRBJ2-3	TGTGCTAGTGGTTTTGGCCTTAGCTCAGCAGATACGCAGTATTTT	CASGFGLSSADTQYF
TRBD1	TRBV6-5	NA	TRBJ1-1	TGTGCCAGCAGCACGGACAGGGGGACTGAAGCTTTCTTT	CASSTDRGTEAFF
NA	TRBV12-3/TRBV12-4	NA	TRBJ2-2	TGTGCCAGCAGTTCCAGGAACACCGGGGAGCTGTTTTTT	CASSSRNTGELFF
NA	TRBV4-3	NA	TRBJ2-7	TGCGCCAGCAGCCAAGGCCAGGAACCCCTCTACGAGCAGTACTTC	CASSQGQEPLYEQYF
TRBD1	TRBV5-1	NA	TRBJ2-7	TGCGCCAGCAACAGGGGGCCCTACGAGCAGTACTTC	CASNRGPYEQYF
NA	TRBV5-6	NA	TRBJ2-5	TGTGCCAGCAGCTTGGCCTCGCGATTCCAAGAGACCCAGTACTTC	CASSLASRFQETQYF
NA	TRBV30	NA	TRBJ1-2	TGTGCCTGGAGTATCGACAGCGTGGGCTACACCTTC	CAWSIDSVGYTF
NA	TRBV9	many	TRBJ2-3	TGTGCCAGCAGCGTAGTGGGGGGAACAGATACGCAGTATTTT	CASSVVGGTDTQYF
TRBD2	TRBV11-3	few	TRBJ2-2	TGTGCCAGCAGCTTAGATCGGGCGGGAGGGCCTGGCGGGGAGCTGTTTTTT	CASSLDRAGGPGGELFF
TRBD1	TRBV30	NA	TRBJ1-6	TGTGCCGGGGACAGGGGCAAATTGAGCTCCTATAATTCACCCCTCCACTTT	CAGDRGKLSSYNSPLHF
NA	TRBV6-7	once	TRBJ2-5	TGTGCCAGCAGTTACTACCCCCAATGCAGGGCGACCAAAGAGACCCAGTACTTC	CASSYYPQCRATKETQYF
NA	TRBV5-1	NA	TRBJ2-1	TGCGCCAGCAGCTTGGGTGCGGGAGAGGGGGATGAGCAGTTCTTC	CASSLGAGEGDEQFF
NA	TRBV7-9	few	TRBJ1-2	TGTGCCAGCAGCTTAGCACCGGGAGTCTATGGCTACACCTTC	CASSLAPGVYGYTF
TRBD1	TRBV10-2	once	TRBJ2-7	TGCGCCAGCAGTGAGTCGAGAGACAGGGGGCGGGAGCAGTACTTC	CASSESRDRGREQYF
TRBD1	TRBV5-1	NA	TRBJ2-7	TGCGCCAGCAGTACAGGGGGCCAAGGGTCAGAGCAGTACTTC	CASSTGGQGSEQYF
NA	TRBV7-9	NA	TRBJ2-5	TGTGCCAGCAGCTGGGGGGAAGAGACCCAGTACTTC	CASSWGEETQYF